The 10 T cell receptor beta chains reported below all come from one sample, sequenced in a study of blood T cell repertoires in COVID-19. Method: immunoSEQ multiplex PCR; TCRdb's copy keeps in-frame clones and lacks some. Of over 130,000 clones in the sample, 75% to 85% are singletons; the top ten hold over 4%. Specimen: peripheral blood. These receptors were obtained from a woman older than 75 with active or convalescent COVID-19.

The chain recombines TRBV7-8 with TRBJ2-3; 9 positions agree with TRBD2. The CDR3 sequence is 19 residues long. In germline, CDR1 is SGHVS, CDR2 FQNEAQ. Unmatched junction bases numbered 12, after V lost 0 bases and J lost 2 bases. The DNA for the CDR3 is TGTGCCAGCAGCTTAGCGATCGGGCGGGGGGGCACCAACACAGATACGCAGTATTTT. Protein: CASSLAIGRGGTNTDTQYF.

This chain connects TRBV7-8 to TRBJ1-4; 7 bases match TRBD1. Germline V gene sequence: CDR1 SGHVS, CDR2 FQNEAQ. The CDR3 covers 14 residues. J gave up 8 bases and V 3 bases, and 6 bases lay outside the gene matches. CDR3 DNA: TGTGCCAGCAGCTTCCGGACAGGCGACGAAAAACTGTTTTTT. Its translation is CASSFRTGDEKLFF. Drawing the rest from reference TRBV7-8 and TRBJ1-4, the complete variable domain is GAGVSQSPRYKVAKRGQDVALRCDPISGHVSLFWYQQALGQGPEFLTYFQNEAQLDKSGLPSDRFFAERPEGSVSTLKIQRTQQEDSAVYLCASSFRTGDEKLFFGSGTQLSVL.

J is TRBJ2-1 and V is TRBV18, with a possible D match to TRBD2 (5 bases). CDR1 KGHSH and CDR2 LQKENI come from the germline V gene. This CDR3 spans 12 amino acids. Between the trimmed V and J ends, which lost 6 bases and 8 bases, there was a span of 11 bases. CDR3 residues: CASSPLRDEQFF. In DNA, the CDR3 is TGTGCCAGCTCCCCCTTGAGGGATGAGCAGTTCTTC.

This clone occurred once. In nucleotides, the CDR3 is TGCGCCAGCAGCTTAAAAGAGCGGGAGACCCAGTACTTC. This codes for CASSLKERETQYF. The chain joins TRBV5-1 to TRBJ2-5, with D maybe TRBD2 (5 bases). The germline V and J ends were trimmed by 2 bases and 5 bases, with 10 bases remaining between them. Germline CDR1 reads SGHRS; CDR2 reads YFSETQ. The CDR3 spans 13 residues.

This clone came up a few times. V gene TRBV7-9 combines with J gene TRBJ2-7; TRBD2 aligns across 10 bases. Germline CDR1 SEHNR, CDR2 FQNEAQ (reference sequence). Trimming cost V 2 bases and J 6 bases; bases outside gene matches: 4. The CDR3 contains 14 residues. CDR3 sequence (DNA): TGTGCCAGCAGCTTACGTACTAGCGGGGCCGAGCAGTACTTC. As protein: CASSLRTSGAEQYF. The full variable domain, in which reference TRBV7-9 and TRBJ2-7 provide the parts outside the CDR3, is DTGVSQNPRHKITKRGQNVTFRCDPISEHNRLYWYRQTLGQGPEFLTYFQNEAQLEKSRLLSDRFSAERPKGSFSTLEIQRTEQGDSAMYLCASSLRTSGAEQYFGPGTRLTVT.

Only a few counts were recorded for this clone. The chain uses TRBV30 and TRBJ1-1, with 7 bases aligning to TRBD1. With V trimmed by 0 bases and J by 1 base, 11 bases remained unmatched. The CDR3 is 17 residues long. Germline assignment: CDR1 GTSNPN and CDR2 SVGIG (reference sequence). The CDR3 reads CAWSVGGGGLRNTEAFF. DNA of the CDR3: TGTGCCTGGAGTGTAGGAGGGGGCGGTTTGAGGAACACTGAAGCTTTCTTT.

The chain uses TRBV27 and TRBJ2-7; the match to TRBD2 covers 8 bases. From germline, CDR1 is MNHEY and CDR2 SMNVEV (reference sequence). This CDR3 spans 14 amino acids. J was trimmed by 2 bases and V by 4 bases; bases with no gene match: 4. The CDR3 DNA sequence: TGTGCCAGCAGTTCAGCGGGGGTTCCCTACGAGCAGTACTTC. Protein sequence: CASSSAGVPYEQYF.

The chain has TRBV6-5 and TRBJ2-1; 9 nucleotides match TRBD1. Trimming at V came to 6 bases and at J to 3 bases, leaving 6 bases not matched to a gene. Per the germline V gene, CDR1 is MNHEY and CDR2 is SVGAGI. The CDR3 covers 15 residues. Here the CDR3 reads CASRPGTGNYNEQFF. The CDR3 DNA is TGTGCCAGCAGACCCGGGACAGGGAACTACAATGAGCAGTTCTTC.

The chain carries TRBV20-1 and TRBJ1-5; D not resolved. Germline CDR1 is DFQATT and CDR2 is SNEGSKA (reference sequence). The CDR3 has 13 amino acids. Trimming took off 3 bases at V and 6 bases at J, with 12 bases between the two ends. CDR3 in DNA: TGCAGTGCTAGTTACACAGCCACTCAGCCCCAGCATTTT. It is translated as CSASYTATQPQHF.

V gene TRBV6-2 or TRBV6-3 combines with J gene TRBJ2-1; 11 nucleotides agree with TRBD2. The CDR3 is 16 amino acids. Trimming at V came to 6 bases and at J to 8 bases, leaving 12 bases not matched to a gene. Germline V lookup: CDR1 MNHEY, CDR2 SVGEGT. The CDR3 region is CASSPRTSGLLDEQFF. The CDR3 DNA is TGTGCCAGCAGCCCAAGGACTAGCGGGTTATTGGATGAGCAGTTCTTC.